The entry that follows covers one TCR beta chain sequence. Antigen specificity is unknown. CDR1 is SGDLS and CDR2 is YYNGEE in the germline V gene. CDR3 length equals 14 residues. This sample stems from a study of monozygotic twins with inflammatory bowel disease. Points from the study as a whole: The inverse Simpson measure of TCRbeta diversity was lower in IBD patients than in healthy co-twins.

With the 5' RACE reads reprocessed, TCRdb shows one record per CDR3 protein and no DNA. In total, the table holds 350,000 to 550,000 distinct CDR3 sequences. The J gene is TRBJ1-1, the V gene TRBV9. Source material: blood. The sequence derives from a human donor with ulcerative colitis or Crohn's disease, or a healthy co-twin of an affected twin (not recorded which). This CDR3 reads CASSVDPMNTEAFF.